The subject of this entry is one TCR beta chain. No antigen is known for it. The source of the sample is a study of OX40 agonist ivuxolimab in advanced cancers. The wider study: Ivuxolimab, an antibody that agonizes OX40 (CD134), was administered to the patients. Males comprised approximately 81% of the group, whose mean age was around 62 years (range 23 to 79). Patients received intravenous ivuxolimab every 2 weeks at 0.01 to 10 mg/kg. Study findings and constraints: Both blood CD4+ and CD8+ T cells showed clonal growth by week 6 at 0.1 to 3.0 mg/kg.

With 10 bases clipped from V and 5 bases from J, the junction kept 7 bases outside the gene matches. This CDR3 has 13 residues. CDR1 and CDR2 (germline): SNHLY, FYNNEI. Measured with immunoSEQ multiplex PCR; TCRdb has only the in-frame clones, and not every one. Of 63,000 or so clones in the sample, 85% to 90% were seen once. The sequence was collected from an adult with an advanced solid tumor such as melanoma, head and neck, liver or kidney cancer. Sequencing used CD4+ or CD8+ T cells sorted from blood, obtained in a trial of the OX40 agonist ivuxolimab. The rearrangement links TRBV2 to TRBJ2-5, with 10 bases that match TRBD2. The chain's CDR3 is CATDQRGGETQYF. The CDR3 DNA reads TGTGCCACAGACCAGCGGGGGGGGGAGACCCAGTACTTC.